These 8 T cell receptor beta chains were all obtained from the same sample, sequenced in a study of post-analysis software for immune sequencing data. Study outcomes and limitations: About 5 TRBV segments (TRBV5-6, TRBV5-1 and TRBV20-1 among them) occurred more frequently in patients than in controls.

Sequencing libraries made from TCR beta cDNA carried unique molecular identifiers. TCRdb analysed the PCR reads with MiXCR anew, one entry per CDR3 protein. The table lists roughly 400,000 distinct CDR3 sequences, 39% of them singletons, with less than 8% in the top ten. These receptors lack a known antigen. Sequencing used blood. All receptors derive from a girl aged 2 to 10 with multiple sclerosis.

The chain links TRBV20-1 to TRBJ1-5, with D perhaps TRBD1 (6 bases). The V and J ends lost 3 bases and 0 bases respectively, with 9 bases between them. The germline gives CDR1 DFQATT, CDR2 SNEGSKA (reference sequence). The CDR3 is 14 residues long. The CDR3 loop is CSASRGASNQPQHF. The CDR3, as DNA: TGCAGTGCTAGTCGGGGGGCTAGCAATCAGCCCCAGCATTTT.

The V gene is TRBV12-3 or TRBV12-4, the J gene TRBJ2-2; possible D gene TRBD1, 7 bases. V was clipped by 6 bases and J by 8 bases, with 19 bases between them. This CDR3 has 15 amino acids. In nucleotides, the CDR3 is TGTGCCAGCAGCGAGGGACAGAGGGAGGCAGGGGAGCTGTTTTTT. It encodes CASSEGQREAGELFF.

This clonotype was seen a handful of times. This chain uses TRBV14 with TRBJ2-7; 13 bases line up with TRBD2. There are 18 residues in the CDR3. Germline V lookup: CDR1 SGHDN, CDR2 FVKESK. J was trimmed by 2 bases and V by 4 bases; bases with no gene match: 11. In DNA, the CDR3 is TGTGCCAGCAGCCCAACGCGGACTAGCGGGAGAACTCCCTACGAGCAGTACTTC. Protein product: CASSPTRTSGRTPYEQYF.

The chain couples TRBV27 to TRBJ2-7, with D possibly being TRBD1 (6 bases). The CDR3 spans 16 residues. V dropped 2 bases and J dropped 4 bases, with 18 bases sitting between them. The germline V gene encodes CDR1 MNHEY and CDR2 SMNVEV (reference sequence). The CDR3 DNA is TGTGCCAGCAGTTTAGCAGGTATGCAGGGGCCTTACGAGCAGTACTTC. It is translated as CASSLAGMQGPYEQYF.

The chain carries TRBV5-5 and TRBJ2-7; D is perhaps TRBD2 (6 bases). Germline V lookup: CDR1 SGHKS, CDR2 YYEKEE (reference sequence). The V gene lost 4 bases and the J gene lost 1 base, with 21 bases spanning the gap. The CDR3 sequence is 17 residues long. CDR3 protein: CASSVLGLLALSYEQYF. The CDR3 region has the DNA TGTGCCAGCAGCGTCCTCGGCCTACTAGCCCTTTCCTACGAGCAGTACTTC.

The V and J genes are TRBV6-1 and TRBJ1-4; D gene unclear. The V gene's germline CDR1 is MNHNS and CDR2 SASEGT. With 6 bases removed from V and 5 bases from J, the gap between germline ends came to 13 bases. The CDR3 covers 14 residues. The CDR3 here is CASRLGQENEKLFF. CDR3 nucleotide sequence: TGTGCCAGCAGATTAGGGCAGGAGAATGAAAAACTGTTTTTT.

Comment on this clonotype: The junction differs from germline at one of its ends, possibly a read error. The chain recombines TRBV5-1 with TRBJ2-1; TRBD1 matches 10 bases. The CDR3 length is 16 residues. Germline lookup yields CDR1 SGHRS and CDR2 YFSETQ. DNA of the CDR3: TGCGCCAGCAGCCCCGGGACAGGGGTTACTTACAATGAGCGGTTCTTC. This encodes CASSPGTGVTYNERFF.

This rearrangement joins TRBV7-6 to TRBJ1-2; 10 nucleotides align to TRBD1. Per the germline V gene, CDR1 is SGHVS and CDR2 is FNYEAQ. Trimming at V came to 5 bases and at J to 4 bases, leaving 10 bases not matched to a gene. The CDR3 covers 16 residues. Written as DNA, the CDR3 is TGTGCCAGCAGCCTACCTCCCTGGGACAGGGGCTATGGCTACACCTTC. The encoded protein is CASSLPPWDRGYGYTF.